The present T cell receptor beta chain was sequenced within a study of CD8 T cells in Susac syndrome. It was with random hexamers that roughly 0.45 to 1 ug RNA was reverse transcribed. MiXCR, run by TCRdb on the immunoSEQ multiplex PCR reads, gives a single entry per CDR3 protein. The top ten clones hold 0.12% of a sample with roughly 200,000 distinct CDR3 sequences, roughly 92% of them seen once. The CDR3 runs to 14 residues. V was cut by 2 bases and J by 6 bases, with 11 bases left in between. V usage is TRBV12-3 or TRBV12-4 and J usage is TRBJ1-5; D call uncertain. The sequence was collected from a human donor with Susac syndrome. Sequenced: CD4+ T cells from PBMCs. CDR3 DNA: TGTGCCAGCAGTTTACATCAGGCGGGTCAGCCCCAGCATTTT. Translated, it gives CASSLHQAGQPQHF.